This entry lists 21 T cell receptor beta chains sequenced from one sample in a study of blood T cell repertoires in COVID-19. Libraries were prepared by immunoSEQ multiplex PCR; TCRdb keeps only in-frame clonotypes and omits some of them. The sample holds approximately 93,000 clones; less than 80% are singletons and the top ten take 14%. Sequencing was carried out using peripheral blood. These receptors were obtained from an elderly woman with acute or convalescent COVID-19.

V gene TRBV18 combines with J gene TRBJ1-6; D is possibly TRBD1 (5 bases). The CDR3 sequence is 18 residues long. Trimming took off 5 bases at V and 0 bases at J, with 17 bases between the two ends. Germline assignment: CDR1 KGHSH and CDR2 LQKENI. CDR3 sequence reads: CASSALQGPSSYNSPLHF. The CDR3 DNA follows: TGTGCCAGCTCAGCCCTCCAGGGCCCGAGCTCCTATAATTCACCCCTCCACTTT.

This CDR3 reads CASSQGWTSGADTQYF. CDR3 bases: TGTGCCAGCAGCCAAGGGTGGACTAGCGGGGCAGATACGCAGTATTTT. The chain recombines TRBV14 with TRBJ2-3; 12 nucleotides agree with TRBD2. The V gene end was trimmed by 1 base and the J gene end by 4 bases; junction bases not matched to a gene: 3. CDR3 length: 16 amino acids. The germline V gene encodes CDR1 SGHDN and CDR2 FVKESK.

The rearrangement uses TRBV6-5 and TRBJ1-6; possibly TRBD1 for D (6 bases). In germline, CDR1 is MNHEY, CDR2 SVGAGI. The V gene lost 5 bases and the J gene lost 6 bases, with 11 bases spanning the gap. The CDR3 is 14 residues long. The CDR3 loop reads CASSRTVPNSPLHF. In nucleotides, the CDR3 is TGTGCCAGCAGTAGGACAGTTCCTAATTCACCCCTCCACTTT.

This clone was picked up a small number of times. The gene calls are TRBV28 and TRBJ1-1, with D uncertain. This CDR3 is built from 14 residues. The V gene's germline CDR1 is MDHEN and CDR2 SYDVKM. Trimming removed 4 bases at V and 1 base at J, with 10 bases between. CDR3 amino acids: CASSYGRENTEAFF. The CDR3 DNA sequence: TGTGCCAGCAGTTATGGTCGCGAGAACACTGAAGCTTTCTTT. The full variable domain, completed using reference TRBV28 and TRBJ1-1, is DVKVTQSSRYLVKRTGEKVFLECVQDMDHENMFWYRQDPGLGLRLIYFSYDVKMKEKGDIPEGYSVSREKKERFSLILESASTNQTSMYLCASSYGRENTEAFFGQGTRLTVV.

The rearrangement links TRBV18 to TRBJ2-1; 8 bases fit TRBD2. Germline values: CDR1 KGHSH, CDR2 LQKENI. The CDR3 spans 14 residues. V dropped 1 base and J dropped 7; count of bases not matched to a gene: 3. The chain's CDR3 is CASSPRTSRNEQFF. DNA of the CDR3: TGTGCCAGCTCACCACGGACTAGCCGAAATGAGCAGTTCTTC.

The CDR3 DNA reads TGCGCCAGCAGCCAATTGGTCAGGGGTCATTCACCCCTCCACTTT. This encodes CASSQLVRGHSPLHF. The chain uses TRBV4-1 and TRBJ1-6; tentatively, D is TRBD1 (6 bases). V dropped 2 bases and J dropped 8 bases, with 13 bases sitting between them. The CDR3 contains 15 residues. Germline CDR1 and CDR2: MGHRA and YSYEKL.

The rearrangement joins TRBV6-5 to TRBJ2-1; D is unclear. This CDR3 is built from 12 residues. In germline, CDR1 is MNHEY, CDR2 SVGAGI. V lost 7 bases and J 7 bases, leaving 11 bases between the germline ends. CDR3 protein: CASTRLANEQFF. The CDR3 nucleotides are TGTGCCAGCACCCGACTCGCGAATGAGCAGTTCTTC.

The chain has TRBV11-3 and TRBJ2-1; TRBD2 aligns across 12 bases. This CDR3 spans 19 amino acids. CDR1 is SGHNT, CDR2 YENEEA, per germline. V gave up 0 bases and J gave up 5 bases; unmatched junction bases: 11. The chain's CDR3 is CASSLDSPSLAGGHNEQFF. In DNA form, the CDR3 reads TGTGCCAGCAGCTTAGATAGCCCCTCGCTAGCGGGGGGGCACAATGAGCAGTTCTTC.

There are a few counts of this clone. This chain links TRBV10-3 with TRBJ2-1, with TRBD1 identical over 8 bases. CDR1 is ENHRY and CDR2 is SYGVKD in the germline V gene. CDR3 size: 13 residues. The V and J ends lost 7 bases and 3 bases, in that order; junction bases with no gene match: 2. CDR3 residues: CAINGQGYNEQFF. The CDR3 nucleotides read TGTGCCATCAATGGACAGGGCTACAATGAGCAGTTCTTC.

This chain connects TRBV25-1 to TRBJ1-1; a weak D match, TRBD1 (5 bases). From germline, CDR1 is MGHDK and CDR2 SYGVNS. The CDR3 spans 16 residues. Trimming shortened V by 4 bases and J by 0 bases, and 15 bases separated the two germline ends. The CDR3 bases are TGTGCCAGCAGTGCTGGGCGGGGGGGGATGAACACTGAAGCTTTCTTT. Its translation is CASSAGRGGMNTEAFF.

The V and J genes are TRBV2 and TRBJ2-5; D gene unclear. Trimming took 6 bases from V and 2 from J, leaving 7 bases between them. From germline, CDR1 is SNHLY and CDR2 FYNNEI. This CDR3 contains 12 residues. The CDR3 DNA reads TGTGCCAGCAGCGCAGATCAAGAGACCCAGTACTTC. Translation: CASSADQETQYF.

The chain couples TRBV7-9 to TRBJ2-7; 9 bases match TRBD1. The V gene's germline CDR1 is SEHNR and CDR2 FQNEAQ (reference sequence). V shed 4 bases, J shed 4 bases, and the junction held 5 bases outside the gene matches. The CDR3 totals 14 residues. CDR3 residues: CASSSDRGSYEQYF. The CDR3 bases are TGTGCCAGCAGCTCGGACAGGGGATCTTACGAGCAGTACTTC.

This rearrangement joins TRBV7-2 to TRBJ2-7, with D maybe TRBD2 (5 bases). From germline, CDR1 is SGHTA and CDR2 FQGNSA. The germline V and J ends were trimmed by 1 base and 6 bases, with 10 bases remaining between them. The CDR3 runs 13 residues. The CDR3 DNA is TGTGCCAGCAGCTTAGTTTCTGGAGGCGAGCAGTACTTC. Translation gives CASSLVSGGEQYF. The entire variable domain, with the rest obtained from reference TRBV7-2 and TRBJ2-7, is as follows: GAGVSQSPSNKVTEKGKDVELRCDPISGHTALYWYRQSLGQGLEFLIYFQGNSAPDKSGLPSDRFSAERTGGSVSTLTIQRTQQEDSAVYLCASSLVSGGEQYFGPGTRLTVT.

This rearrangement joins TRBV5-6 to TRBJ1-2, with 8 bases fitting TRBD1. The CDR3 has 16 amino acids. Germline V gene lookup returns CDR1 SGHDT and CDR2 YYEEEE. The J segment lost 5 bases and the V segment lost 4 bases, leaving 13 bases of the junction unmatched. The CDR3 region is CASSIDPGGLGYGYTF. CDR3 DNA sequence: TGTGCCAGCAGCATAGACCCAGGGGGCCTTGGGTATGGCTACACCTTC.

The chain couples TRBV5-4 to TRBJ1-1, with D perhaps TRBD1 (5 bases). The CDR3 runs to 13 residues. Germline-derived CDR1 and CDR2 are SGHNT and YYREEE (reference sequence). Between the trimmed V and J ends, which lost 2 bases and 1 base, there was a span of 6 bases. The DNA for the CDR3 is TGTGCCAGCAGCTTCACAGGGAACACTGAAGCTTTCTTT. It specifies CASSFTGNTEAFF. Combining the CDR3 with reference TRBV5-4 and TRBJ1-1 gives the whole variable domain ETGVTQSPTHLIKTRGQQVTLRCSSQSGHNTVSWYQQALGQGPQFIFQYYREEENGRGNFPPRFSGLQFPNYSSELNVNALELDDSALYLCASSFTGNTEAFFGQGTRLTVV.

This clone has a single count. This chain links TRBV4-3 with TRBJ1-3, with 10 bases matching TRBD1. CDR1 LGHNA and CDR2 YSLEER come from the germline V gene. V lost 4 bases and J lost 4; bases outside the gene matches: 4. The CDR3 has 15 amino acids. This CDR3 is CASSRGTGEGNTIYF. For the CDR3, the DNA is TGCGCCAGCAGCCGGGGGACAGGGGAGGGAAACACCATATATTTT.

The rearrangement joins TRBV4-3 to TRBJ2-3, with 9 bases identical to TRBD2. The CDR3 sequence is 15 residues long. The V gene's germline CDR1 is LGHNA and CDR2 YSLEER. The J segment lost 5 bases and the V segment lost 3 bases, leaving 6 bases of the junction unmatched. CDR3 nucleotide sequence: TGCGCCAGCAGCCAGACGGCGGGGGGGCTAGATACGCAGTATTTT. The encoded protein is CASSQTAGGLDTQYF.

This chain connects TRBV10-3 to TRBJ1-2, with 8 nucleotides matching TRBD1. The CDR3 has 15 amino acids. V dropped 4 bases and J dropped 5; count of bases not matched to a gene: 9. Germline V gives CDR1 ENHRY, CDR2 SYGVKD. The CDR3 DNA sequence: TGTGCCATCAGTGTGGGAGACAGGGGAAGGTATGGCTACACCTTC. Translating it yields CAISVGDRGRYGYTF.

This clone is a singleton in its sample. The CDR3 region is CASSLQGGNYGYTF. The CDR3 DNA reads as TGTGCCAGCAGCTTACAGGGGGGTAACTATGGCTACACCTTC. The V gene is TRBV7-3, the J gene TRBJ1-2; 7 positions agree with TRBD1. This CDR3 contains 14 residues. Germline lookup yields CDR1 SGHTA and CDR2 FQGTGA. V shed 2 bases, J shed 1 base, and the junction held 1 base outside the gene matches.

The rearrangement uses TRBV2 and TRBJ1-3; D may be TRBD1 (6 bases). CDR1 is SNHLY, CDR2 FYNNEI, per germline. This CDR3 is built from 13 residues. The V and J ends lost 10 bases and 3 bases respectively, with 13 bases between them. This CDR3 is CAIRHRDGNTIYF. The CDR3, as DNA: TGTGCCATCCGACACAGGGATGGAAACACCATATATTTT.

This chain connects TRBV7-3 to TRBJ2-1; 7 bases fit TRBD1. Trimming at V came to 4 bases and at J to 0 bases, leaving 3 bases not matched to a gene. The germline V gene encodes CDR1 SGHTA and CDR2 FQGTGA. CDR3 size: 15 residues. This CDR3 is CASSSAGGSYNEQFF. The CDR3 nucleotides are TGTGCCAGCAGCTCAGCAGGGGGCTCCTACAATGAGCAGTTCTTC.